This entry lists 5 T cell receptor beta chains sequenced from one sample in a study of CD8+CD57+ T cells in acquired aplastic anemia. Only patients with CD8+CD57+ cell expansion on flow cytometry were chosen for sequencing. Both TCR beta VDJ combination and CDR3 sequence profiling were carried out. Genomic DNA was the template for this profiling. MiXCR was run by TCRdb on the reads, yielding one entry per CDR3 protein. The profile shows 100,000 to 150,000 distinct CDR3 sequences, 40% of them singletons. The sequenced material came from sorted CD4+, CD8+, or CD8+CD57+ T cells (not recorded which) from PBMCs. All receptors come from a human donor with aplastic anemia.

J is TRBJ2-3 and V is TRBV2, with D perhaps matching TRBD2 (6 bases). This CDR3 comprises 15 residues. Trimming pared 6 bases from V and 1 base from J, leaving 14 bases between. Germline V gene data show CDR1 as SNHLY and CDR2 as FYNNEI. The CDR3 reads CASSPSSGRTDTQYF. The CDR3 nucleotides are TGTGCCAGCAGCCCGAGTAGCGGTCGCACAGATACGCAGTATTTT.

This clonotype was detected many times. The chain recombines TRBV20-1 with TRBJ1-1, with 9 bases that match TRBD1. The CDR3 contains 13 residues. J gave up 5 bases and V 6 bases, and 7 bases lay outside the gene matches. The germline CDR1 and CDR2 sequences are DFQATT and SNEGSKA (reference sequence). The CDR3 DNA reads TGCAGTGCCATTACCGGGACAGGGACTGAAGCTTTCTTT. Encoded protein: CSAITGTGTEAFF.

This clonotype showed up many times. The CDR3 DNA reads TGTGCCAGCAGCGTAAGCACCGGGGAGCTGTTTTTT. Its translation: CASSVSTGELFF. The chain is built from TRBV9 and TRBJ2-2; no reliable D call. V dropped 1 base and J dropped 4 bases, with 2 bases sitting between them. This CDR3 has 12 residues. The V gene's germline CDR1 is SGDLS and CDR2 YYNGEE.

Concerning this clonotype itself: Given the absence of the conserved phenylalanine or tryptophan at the CDR3 end, a read error is likely. The gene calls are TRBV7-2 and TRBJ1-2; D is possibly TRBD1 (6 bases). This CDR3 is 12 amino acids long. Germline values: CDR1 SGHTA, CDR2 FQGNSA. The V end was cut by 1 base, the J end by 11 bases, with 11 bases between. CDR3 DNA: TGTGCCAGCAGCTTAGATAGGGGGGGGTACACCTCC. This encodes CASSLDRGGYTS.

The chain couples TRBV3-1 to TRBJ1-1; D unclear. V lost 0 bases and J 7 bases, leaving 9 bases between the germline ends. The CDR3 sequence is 13 residues long. Germline CDR1 LGHDT, CDR2 YNNKEL (reference sequence). The chain's CDR3 is CASSQDIGREAFF. In DNA, the CDR3 is TGTGCCAGCAGCCAAGATATTGGCCGTGAAGCTTTCTTT.